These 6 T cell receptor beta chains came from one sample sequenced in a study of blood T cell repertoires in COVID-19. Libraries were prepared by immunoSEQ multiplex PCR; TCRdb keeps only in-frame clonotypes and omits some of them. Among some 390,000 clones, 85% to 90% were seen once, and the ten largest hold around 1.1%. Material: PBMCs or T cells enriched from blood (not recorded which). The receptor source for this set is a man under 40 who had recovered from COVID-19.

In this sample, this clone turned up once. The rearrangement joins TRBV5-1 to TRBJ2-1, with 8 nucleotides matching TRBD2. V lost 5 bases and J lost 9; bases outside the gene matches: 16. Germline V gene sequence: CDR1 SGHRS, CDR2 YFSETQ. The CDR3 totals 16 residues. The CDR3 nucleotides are TGCGCCAGCAGTCGACCGGGACAAGCGGGAGAGAGTGAGCAGTTCTTC. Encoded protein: CASSRPGQAGESEQFF.

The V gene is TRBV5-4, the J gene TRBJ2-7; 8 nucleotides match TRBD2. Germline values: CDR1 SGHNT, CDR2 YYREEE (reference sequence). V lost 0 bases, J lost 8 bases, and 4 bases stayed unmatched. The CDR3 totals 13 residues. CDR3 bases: TGTGCCAGCAGCTTGGCAGCGGGGGCCAAGCAGTACTTC. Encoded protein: CASSLAAGAKQYF.

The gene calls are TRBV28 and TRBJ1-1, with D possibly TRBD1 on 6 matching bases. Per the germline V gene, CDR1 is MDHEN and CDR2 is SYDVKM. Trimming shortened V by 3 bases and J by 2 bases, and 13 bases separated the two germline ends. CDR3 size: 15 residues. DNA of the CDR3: TGTGCCAGCAGTTTGGGGGCTACGGGAAACACTGAAGCTTTCTTT. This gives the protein CASSLGATGNTEAFF.

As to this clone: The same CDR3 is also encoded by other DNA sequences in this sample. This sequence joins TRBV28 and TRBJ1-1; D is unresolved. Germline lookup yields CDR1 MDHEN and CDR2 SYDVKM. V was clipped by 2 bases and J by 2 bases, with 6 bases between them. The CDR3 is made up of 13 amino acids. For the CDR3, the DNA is TGTGCCAGCAGTTTAAACAGAAACACTGAAGCTTTCTTT. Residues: CASSLNRNTEAFF.

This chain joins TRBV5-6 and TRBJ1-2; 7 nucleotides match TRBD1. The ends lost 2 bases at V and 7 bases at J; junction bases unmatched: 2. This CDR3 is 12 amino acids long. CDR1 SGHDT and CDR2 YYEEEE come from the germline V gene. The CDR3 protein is CASSFEGAGYTF. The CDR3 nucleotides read TGTGCCAGCAGCTTTGAGGGGGCTGGCTACACCTTC.

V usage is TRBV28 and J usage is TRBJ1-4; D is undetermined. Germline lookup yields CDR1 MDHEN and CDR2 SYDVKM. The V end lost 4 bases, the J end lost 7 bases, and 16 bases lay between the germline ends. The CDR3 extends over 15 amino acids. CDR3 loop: CASSSINEVGEKLFF. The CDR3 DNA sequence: TGTGCCAGCAGTTCCATCAACGAAGTCGGTGAAAAACTGTTTTTT.